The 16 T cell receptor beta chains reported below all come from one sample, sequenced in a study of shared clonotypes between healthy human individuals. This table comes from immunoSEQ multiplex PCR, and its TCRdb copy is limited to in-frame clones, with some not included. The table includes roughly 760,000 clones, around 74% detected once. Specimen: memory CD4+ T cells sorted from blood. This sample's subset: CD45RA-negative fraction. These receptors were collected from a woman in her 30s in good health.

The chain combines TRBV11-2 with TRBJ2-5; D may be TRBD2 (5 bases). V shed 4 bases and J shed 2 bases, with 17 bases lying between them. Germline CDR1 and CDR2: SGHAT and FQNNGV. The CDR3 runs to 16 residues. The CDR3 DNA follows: TGTGCCAGCAGCTATAGAGGGCCCCCGAAACAAGAGACCCAGTACTTC. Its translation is CASSYRGPPKQETQYF.

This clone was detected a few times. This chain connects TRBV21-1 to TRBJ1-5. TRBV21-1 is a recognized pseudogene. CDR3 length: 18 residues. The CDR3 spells CASSTDFDRDQGREPQHF. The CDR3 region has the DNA TGTGCCAGCAGCACAGACTTTGACCGGGACCAAGGGAGGGAGCCCCAGCATTTT.

This CDR3 reads CAWNTGGINQPQHF. The CDR3 DNA reads as TGTGCCTGGAATACAGGGGGCATCAATCAGCCCCAGCATTTT. The V gene is TRBV30, the J gene TRBJ1-5; 9 nucleotides align to TRBD1. CDR1 and CDR2 from the germline V gene are GTSNPN and SVGIG (reference sequence). This CDR3 has 14 amino acids. The J segment lost 3 bases and the V segment lost 4 bases, leaving 4 bases of the junction unmatched.

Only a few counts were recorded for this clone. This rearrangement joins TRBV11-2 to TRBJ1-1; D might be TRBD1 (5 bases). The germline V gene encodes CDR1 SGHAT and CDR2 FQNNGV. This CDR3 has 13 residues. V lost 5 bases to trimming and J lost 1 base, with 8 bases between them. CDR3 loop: CASSLTENTEAFF. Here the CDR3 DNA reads TGTGCCAGCAGCCTGACAGAGAACACTGAAGCTTTCTTT.

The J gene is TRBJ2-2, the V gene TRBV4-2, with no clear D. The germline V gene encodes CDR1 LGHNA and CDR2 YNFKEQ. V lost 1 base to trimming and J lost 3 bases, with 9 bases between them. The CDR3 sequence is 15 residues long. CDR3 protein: CASSQGPADTGELFF. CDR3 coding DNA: TGTGCCAGCAGCCAAGGACCGGCAGACACCGGGGAGCTGTTTTTT.

The DNA of the CDR3 is TGCGCCAGCAGACCGATGGGTGCGGGCAGGGACTACGAGCAGTACTTC. This encodes CASRPMGAGRDYEQYF. V and J are TRBV10-2 and TRBJ2-7; the D call may be TRBD1 or TRBD2 (5 bases each). Looked up from germline, CDR1 is WSHSY and CDR2 is SAAADI. V gave up 6 bases and J gave up 3 bases, with 21 bases separating them. This CDR3 is built from 16 residues.

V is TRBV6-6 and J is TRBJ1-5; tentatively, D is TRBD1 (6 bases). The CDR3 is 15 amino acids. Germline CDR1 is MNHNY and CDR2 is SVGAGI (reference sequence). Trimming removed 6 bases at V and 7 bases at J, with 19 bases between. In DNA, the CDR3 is TGTGCCAGCAGCCAAGGGGGGTCGGGTATACAGCCCCAGCATTTT. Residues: CASSQGGSGIQPQHF.

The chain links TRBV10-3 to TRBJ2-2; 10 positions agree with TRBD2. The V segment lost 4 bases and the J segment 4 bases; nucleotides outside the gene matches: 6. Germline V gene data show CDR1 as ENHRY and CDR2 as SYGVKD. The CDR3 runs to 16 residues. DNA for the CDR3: TGTGCCATCAGTGTCGCTAGCGGGAGTGGCACCGGGGAGCTGTTTTTT. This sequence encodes CAISVASGSGTGELFF.

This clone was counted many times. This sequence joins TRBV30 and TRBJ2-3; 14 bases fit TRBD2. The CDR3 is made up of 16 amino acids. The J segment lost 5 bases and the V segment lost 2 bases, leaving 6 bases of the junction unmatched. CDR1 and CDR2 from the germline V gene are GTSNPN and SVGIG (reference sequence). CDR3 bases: TGTGCCTGGAGTAAGGGACTAGCGGGAGATGGAGATACGCAGTATTTT. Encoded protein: CAWSKGLAGDGDTQYF.

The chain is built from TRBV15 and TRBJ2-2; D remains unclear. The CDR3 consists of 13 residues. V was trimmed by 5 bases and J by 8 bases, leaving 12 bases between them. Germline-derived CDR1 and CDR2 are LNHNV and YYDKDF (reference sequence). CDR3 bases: TGTGCCACCAGCCCCGGGTCGAAAGGGGAGCTGTTTTTT. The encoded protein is CATSPGSKGELFF.

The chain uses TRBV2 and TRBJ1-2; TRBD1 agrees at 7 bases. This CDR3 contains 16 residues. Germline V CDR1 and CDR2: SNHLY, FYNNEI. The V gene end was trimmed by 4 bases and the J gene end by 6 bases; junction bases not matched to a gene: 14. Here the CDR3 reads CASSGSGIDRVDGYTF. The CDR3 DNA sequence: TGTGCCAGCAGTGGGTCCGGAATAGACAGGGTGGATGGCTACACCTTC.

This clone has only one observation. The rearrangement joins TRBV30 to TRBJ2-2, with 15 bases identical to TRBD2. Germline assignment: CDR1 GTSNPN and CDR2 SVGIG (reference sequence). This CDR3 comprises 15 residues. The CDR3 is CANAGTSGRTGELFF. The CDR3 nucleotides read TGTGCAAACGCCGGGACTAGCGGGAGGACCGGGGAGCTGTTTTTT.

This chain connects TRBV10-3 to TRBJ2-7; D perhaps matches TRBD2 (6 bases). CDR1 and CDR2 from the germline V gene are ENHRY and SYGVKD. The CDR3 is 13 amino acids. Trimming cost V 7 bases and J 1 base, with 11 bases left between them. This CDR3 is CAITPGLSYEQYF. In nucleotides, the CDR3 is TGTGCCATCACCCCGGGACTGTCCTACGAGCAGTACTTC.

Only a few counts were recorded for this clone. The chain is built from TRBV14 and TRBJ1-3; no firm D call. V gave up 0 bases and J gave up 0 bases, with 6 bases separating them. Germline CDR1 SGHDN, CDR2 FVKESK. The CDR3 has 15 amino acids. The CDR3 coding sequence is TGTGCCAGCAGCCAAGATTACTACTCTGGAAACACCATATATTTT. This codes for CASSQDYYSGNTIYF.

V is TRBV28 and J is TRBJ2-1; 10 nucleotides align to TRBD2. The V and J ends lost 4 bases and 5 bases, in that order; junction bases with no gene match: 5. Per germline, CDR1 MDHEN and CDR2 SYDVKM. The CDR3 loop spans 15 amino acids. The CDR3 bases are TGTGCCAGCAGTTCTAGCGGGAGCCTCAACAATGAGCAGTTCTTC. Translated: CASSSSGSLNNEQFF.

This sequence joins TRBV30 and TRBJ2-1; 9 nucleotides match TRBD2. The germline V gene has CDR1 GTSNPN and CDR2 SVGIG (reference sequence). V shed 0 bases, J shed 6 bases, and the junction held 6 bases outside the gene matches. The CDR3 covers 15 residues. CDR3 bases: TGTGCCTGGAGTGTAGCGGGAGGATTCACCAATGAGCAGTTCTTC. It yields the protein CAWSVAGGFTNEQFF.